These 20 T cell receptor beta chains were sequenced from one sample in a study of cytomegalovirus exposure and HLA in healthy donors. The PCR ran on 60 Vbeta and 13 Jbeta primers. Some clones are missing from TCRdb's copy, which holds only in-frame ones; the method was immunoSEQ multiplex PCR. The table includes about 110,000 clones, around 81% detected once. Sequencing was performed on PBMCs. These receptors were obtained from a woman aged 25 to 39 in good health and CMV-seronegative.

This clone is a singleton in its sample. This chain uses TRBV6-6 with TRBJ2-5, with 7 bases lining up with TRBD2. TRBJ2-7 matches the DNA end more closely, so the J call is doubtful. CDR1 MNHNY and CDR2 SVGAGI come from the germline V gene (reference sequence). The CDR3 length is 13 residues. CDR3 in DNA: TGTGCCAGCAGTTCCGGGGAGGGGTACGAGCAGTACTTC. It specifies CASSSGEGYEQYF.

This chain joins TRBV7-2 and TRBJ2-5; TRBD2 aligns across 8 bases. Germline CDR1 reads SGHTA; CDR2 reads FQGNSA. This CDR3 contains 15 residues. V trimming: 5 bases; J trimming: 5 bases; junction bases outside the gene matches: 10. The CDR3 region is CASSLGLAEYETQYF. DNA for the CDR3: TGTGCCAGCAGCCTAGGACTAGCCGAGTATGAGACCCAGTACTTC.

The CDR3 sequence is CASSQIGGQYSEQYF. CDR3 coding DNA: TGCGCCAGCAGCCAAATTGGGGGACAGTATTCCGAGCAGTACTTC. The chain recombines TRBV4-1 with TRBJ2-7; 7 bases line up with TRBD1. Trimming cost V 2 bases and J 6 bases; bases outside gene matches: 10. This CDR3 has 15 residues. Germline CDR1 MGHRA, CDR2 YSYEKL.

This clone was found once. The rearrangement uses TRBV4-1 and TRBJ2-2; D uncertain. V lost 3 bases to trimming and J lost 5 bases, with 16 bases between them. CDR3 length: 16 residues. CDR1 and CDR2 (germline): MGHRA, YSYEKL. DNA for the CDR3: TGCGCCAGCAGCCACGCATATCCTAAGCGAACCGGGGAGCTGTTTTTT. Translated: CASSHAYPKRTGELFF.

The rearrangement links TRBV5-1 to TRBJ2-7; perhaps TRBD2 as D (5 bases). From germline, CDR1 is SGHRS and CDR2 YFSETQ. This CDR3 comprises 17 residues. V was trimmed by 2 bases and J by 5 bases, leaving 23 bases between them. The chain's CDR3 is CASSLPVFYSGIHEQYF. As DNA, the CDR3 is TGCGCCAGCAGCTTACCTGTTTTTTACTCGGGAATTCACGAGCAGTACTTC.

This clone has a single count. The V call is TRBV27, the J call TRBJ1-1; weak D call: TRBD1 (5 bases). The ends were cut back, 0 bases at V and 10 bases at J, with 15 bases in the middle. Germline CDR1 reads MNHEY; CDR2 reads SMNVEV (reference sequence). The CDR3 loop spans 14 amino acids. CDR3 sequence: CASSLSTAAGGAFF. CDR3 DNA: TGTGCCAGCAGTTTATCTACCGCAGCCGGGGGAGCTTTCTTT.

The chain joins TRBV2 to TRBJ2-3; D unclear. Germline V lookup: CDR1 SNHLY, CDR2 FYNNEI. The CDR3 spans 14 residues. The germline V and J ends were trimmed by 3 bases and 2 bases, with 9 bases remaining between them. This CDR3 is CASSDLVVTDTQYF. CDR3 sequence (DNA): TGTGCCAGCAGTGATCTAGTAGTCACAGATACGCAGTATTTT. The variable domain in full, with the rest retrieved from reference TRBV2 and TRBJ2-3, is EPEVTQTPSHQVTQMGQEVILRCVPISNHLYFYWYRQILGQKVEFLVSFYNNEISEKSEIFDDQFSVERPDGSNFTLKIRSTKLEDSAMYFCASSDLVVTDTQYFGPGTRLTVL.

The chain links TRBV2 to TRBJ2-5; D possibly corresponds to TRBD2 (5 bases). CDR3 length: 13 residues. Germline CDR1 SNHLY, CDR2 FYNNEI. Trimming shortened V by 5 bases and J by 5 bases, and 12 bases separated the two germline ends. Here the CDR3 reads CASSRGIRETQYF. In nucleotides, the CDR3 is TGTGCCAGCAGTCGAGGGATTAGGGAGACCCAGTACTTC.

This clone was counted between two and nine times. CDR3 loop: CASGVQTNQPQHF. CDR3 DNA: TGTGCTAGTGGTGTACAGACAAATCAGCCCCAGCATTTT. The chain employs TRBV12-5 and TRBJ1-5, with D unclear. Looked up from germline, CDR1 is LGHNT and CDR2 is FRNRAP. V lost 5 bases, J lost 4 bases, and 9 bases lay in between. CDR3 length: 13 amino acids.

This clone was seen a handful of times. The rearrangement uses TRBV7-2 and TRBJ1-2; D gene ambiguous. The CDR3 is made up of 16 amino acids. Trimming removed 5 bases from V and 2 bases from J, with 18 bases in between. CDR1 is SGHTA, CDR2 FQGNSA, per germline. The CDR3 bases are TGTGCCAGCAGCCCTATTCGGTGGGCAGGAAACTATGGCTACACCTTC. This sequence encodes CASSPIRWAGNYGYTF.

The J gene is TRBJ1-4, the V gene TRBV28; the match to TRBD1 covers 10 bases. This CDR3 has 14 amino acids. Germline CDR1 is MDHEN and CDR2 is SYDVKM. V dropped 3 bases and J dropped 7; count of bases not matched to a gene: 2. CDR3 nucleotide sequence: TGTGCCAGCAGTTTGGGACAGGGGTTTGAAAAACTGTTTTTT. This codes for CASSLGQGFEKLFF.

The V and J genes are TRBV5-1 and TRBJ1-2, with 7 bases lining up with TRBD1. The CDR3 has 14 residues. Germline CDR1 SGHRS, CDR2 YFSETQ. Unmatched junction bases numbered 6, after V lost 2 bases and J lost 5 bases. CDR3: CASSLETGLYGYTF. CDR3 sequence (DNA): TGCGCCAGCAGCTTAGAGACAGGGCTTTATGGCTACACCTTC.

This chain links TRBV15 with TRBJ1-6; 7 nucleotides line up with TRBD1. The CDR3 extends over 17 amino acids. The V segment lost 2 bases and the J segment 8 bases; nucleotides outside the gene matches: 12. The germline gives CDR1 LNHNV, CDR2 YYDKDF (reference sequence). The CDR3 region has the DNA TGTGCCACCAGCAGACCGGGACAGACCCCTGCGGATTCACCCCTCCACTTT. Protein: CATSRPGQTPADSPLHF.

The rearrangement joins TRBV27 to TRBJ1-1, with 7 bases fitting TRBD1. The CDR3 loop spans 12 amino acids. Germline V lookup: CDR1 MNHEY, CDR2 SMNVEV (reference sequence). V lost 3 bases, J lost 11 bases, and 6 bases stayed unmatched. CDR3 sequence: CASSFKGAQAFF. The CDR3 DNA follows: TGTGCCAGCAGTTTTAAGGGGGCGCAGGCTTTCTTT.

In nucleotides, the CDR3 is TGTGCCAGCAGCGGGCGGGGGAGAGATGTTTCAACTAATGAAAAACTGTTTTTT. Translation gives CASSGRGRDVSTNEKLFF. The chain combines TRBV7-6 with TRBJ1-4, with a weak D call TRBD1 (5 bases). This CDR3 has 18 residues. V shed 5 bases and J shed 0 bases, with 19 bases lying between them. Germline lookup yields CDR1 SGHVS and CDR2 FNYEAQ.

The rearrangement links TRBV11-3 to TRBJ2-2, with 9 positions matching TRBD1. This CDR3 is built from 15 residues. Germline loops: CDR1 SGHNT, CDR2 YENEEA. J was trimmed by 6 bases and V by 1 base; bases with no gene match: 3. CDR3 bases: TGTGCCAGCAGCTTAGCGGGGACAGGGTCCGGGGAGCTGTTTTTT. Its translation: CASSLAGTGSGELFF.

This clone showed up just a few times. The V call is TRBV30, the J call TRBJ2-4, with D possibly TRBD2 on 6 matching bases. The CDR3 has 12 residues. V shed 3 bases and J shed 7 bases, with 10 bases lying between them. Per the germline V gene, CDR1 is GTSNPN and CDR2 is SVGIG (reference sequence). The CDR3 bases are TGTGCCTGGAGGGCGGGACGGAACATTCAGTACTTC. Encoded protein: CAWRAGRNIQYF.

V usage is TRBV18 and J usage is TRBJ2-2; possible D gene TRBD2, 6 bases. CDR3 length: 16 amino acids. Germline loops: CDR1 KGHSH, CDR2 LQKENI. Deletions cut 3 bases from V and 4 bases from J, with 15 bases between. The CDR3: CASSPGGARGTGELFF. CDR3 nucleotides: TGTGCCAGCTCACCTGGCGGGGCCCGGGGCACCGGGGAGCTGTTTTTT.

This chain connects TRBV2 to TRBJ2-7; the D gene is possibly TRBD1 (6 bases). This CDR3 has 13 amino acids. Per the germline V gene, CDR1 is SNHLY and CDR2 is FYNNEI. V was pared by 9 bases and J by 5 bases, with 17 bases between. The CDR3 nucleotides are TGTGCCAGTCGACAGGACGGGGCTGACGAGCAGTACTTC. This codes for CASRQDGADEQYF.

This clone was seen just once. The CDR3 region is CASSVGLADSYEQYF. CDR3 sequence (DNA): TGTGCCAGCAGCGTAGGGCTAGCAGATTCCTACGAGCAGTACTTC. The chain links TRBV9 to TRBJ2-5, with a tentative D call TRBD2 (5 bases). The DNA end is more similar to TRBJ2-7, so the J call may be wrong. The length of the CDR3 is 15 residues. Germline CDR1 and CDR2: SGDLS and YYNGEE.